The 17 T cell receptor beta chains in this list originate from one sample, sequenced in a study of T cell repertoires in cytomegalovirus infection. TCRdb re-called the reads with MiXCR, one entry per CDR3 protein. The table has approximately 260,000 distinct CDR3 sequences, approximately 15% seen once. Material for sequencing was CD8+ T cells from PBMCs. The receptors shown here come from a human donor in good health (CMV status not recorded). Some clones in this sample may be carry-over from other donors' samples.

This clonotype has only one observation. V is TRBV5-6 and J is TRBJ2-5; D is unclear. The CDR3 spans 15 residues. CDR1 and CDR2 from the germline V gene are SGHDT and YYEEEE. V lost 0 bases to trimming and J lost 4 bases, with 13 bases between them. CDR3 protein: CASSLDPGPAETQYF. The CDR3 coding sequence is TGTGCCAGCAGCTTGGATCCGGGCCCGGCAGAGACCCAGTACTTC.

The rearrangement links TRBV20-1 to TRBJ1-1; D is unclear. CDR1 is DFQATT, CDR2 SNEGSKA, per germline (reference sequence). CDR3 size: 14 residues. Trimming removed 5 bases at V and 4 bases at J, with 17 bases between. CDR3 amino acids: CSAGKTLPVTEAFF. The DNA for the CDR3 is TGCAGTGCTGGAAAGACCCTCCCGGTCACTGAAGCTTTCTTT.

This clonotype occurred a few times. The rearrangement uses TRBV28 and TRBJ2-3, with TRBD2 identical over 7 bases. Germline V gene data show CDR1 as MDHEN and CDR2 as SYDVKM. The CDR3 loop spans 15 amino acids. V shed 3 bases, J shed 1 base, and the junction held 4 bases outside the gene matches. Here the CDR3 DNA reads TGTGCCAGCAGTTTCTATGGGGGGGGCACAGATACGCAGTATTTT. Protein product: CASSFYGGGTDTQYF.

This clonotype has just a few counts. The J gene is TRBJ2-1, the V gene TRBV7-6, with 13 bases identical to TRBD2. CDR1 SGHVS and CDR2 FNYEAQ come from the germline V gene. The CDR3 has 19 amino acids. Trimming took 5 bases from V and 9 from J; bases not matched to a gene: 19. CDR3 residues: CASSGPQGLAGAPWGEQFF. DNA of the CDR3: TGTGCCAGCAGCGGCCCCCAAGGACTAGCGGGGGCCCCGTGGGGTGAGCAGTTCTTC.

The chain employs TRBV28 and TRBJ2-1; 7 nucleotides align to TRBD2. Per the germline V gene, CDR1 is MDHEN and CDR2 is SYDVKM. V lost 5 bases to trimming and J lost 1 base; unmatched junction nucleotides: 8. The CDR3 runs 16 residues. The DNA for the CDR3 is TGTGCCAGCAGTCGAACTAGCGTGTTTTCCTACAATGAGCAGTTCTTC. Encoded protein: CASSRTSVFSYNEQFF.

V gene TRBV9 combines with J gene TRBJ1-5, with D unclear. V shed 0 bases and J shed 6 bases, with 13 bases lying between them. CDR3 length: 15 amino acids. Germline V gene lookup returns CDR1 SGDLS and CDR2 YYNGEE. This chain's CDR3 is CASSVGSGPGQPQHF. The CDR3, as DNA: TGTGCCAGCAGCGTAGGCAGCGGACCGGGTCAGCCCCAGCATTTT.

The genes are TRBV4-2 and TRBJ1-1, with TRBD1 as a possible D gene (5 bases). The germline V gene encodes CDR1 LGHNA and CDR2 YNFKEQ. This CDR3 has 15 residues. Trimming left V 4 bases short and J 4 bases short, with 16 bases between. The CDR3 nucleotides are TGTGCCAGCAGCCCCAACCGGGGGGGGTTCACTGAAGCTTTCTTT. Its protein product is CASSPNRGGFTEAFF.

This clonotype has more than one count but fewer than ten. The rearrangement links TRBV6-2 or TRBV6-3 to TRBJ1-5; D call uncertain. Germline assignment: CDR1 MNHEY and CDR2 SVGEGT. The V gene lost 6 bases and the J gene lost 5 bases, with 17 bases spanning the gap. CDR3 size: 15 residues. The chain's CDR3 is CASRRDTNKYQPQHF. Here the CDR3 DNA reads TGTGCCAGCAGGAGGGATACAAATAAGTATCAGCCCCAGCATTTT.

The chain is built from TRBV5-5 and TRBJ2-1; 9 bases map to TRBD1. V dropped 4 bases and J dropped 9; count of bases not matched to a gene: 14. CDR3 length equals 16 residues. The V gene's germline CDR1 is SGHKS and CDR2 YYEKEE (reference sequence). In DNA, the CDR3 is TGTGCCAGCAGCCCTAGGACAGGGGAGAACTTGGGTGAGCAGTTCTTC. This gives the protein CASSPRTGENLGEQFF.

The rearrangement joins TRBV9 to TRBJ1-2; D remains unclear. The CDR3 length is 12 residues. The V end lost 0 bases, the J end lost 5 bases, and 5 bases lay between the germline ends. Germline V gene lookup returns CDR1 SGDLS and CDR2 YYNGEE. The CDR3 DNA sequence: TGTGCCAGCAGCGTAGTTCCTTATGGCTACACCTTC. Its protein product is CASSVVPYGYTF.

Written as DNA, the CDR3 is TGTGCCAGTAGTCAAGGACAGGGAGCTACTGAAGCTTTCTTT. This sequence encodes CASSQGQGATEAFF. J is TRBJ1-1 and V is TRBV19, with TRBD1 matching 8 bases. J gave up 5 bases and V 5 bases, and 7 bases lay outside the gene matches. The CDR3 has 14 amino acids. Germline lookup yields CDR1 LNHDA and CDR2 SQIVND (reference sequence).

This clonotype was seen many times. The genes are TRBV6-2 or TRBV6-3 and TRBJ2-7, with D unclear. The CDR3 is 13 amino acids. CDR1 and CDR2 from the germline V gene are MNHEY and SVGEGT. With 4 bases removed from V and 2 bases from J, the gap between germline ends came to 9 bases. This CDR3 is CASSWGLTYEQYF. CDR3 bases: TGTGCCAGCAGTTGGGGTCTTACCTACGAGCAGTACTTC.

This clonotype was counted ten times or more. This chain connects TRBV7-2 to TRBJ2-1, with D unresolved. Germline CDR1 and CDR2: SGHTA and FQGNSA. The CDR3 is 12 residues long. The V end lost 1 base, the J end lost 9 bases, and 7 bases lay between the germline ends. Here the CDR3 reads CASSLDRSEQFF. CDR3 DNA: TGTGCCAGCAGCTTAGACAGAAGTGAGCAGTTCTTC.

This clonotype has at least ten counts. V gene TRBV7-2 combines with J gene TRBJ2-1; 8 positions match TRBD2. Germline CDR1 reads SGHTA; CDR2 reads FQGNSA. The CDR3 loop spans 14 amino acids. V shed 1 base and J 6 bases; nucleotides not matched to a gene: 2. Here the CDR3 reads CASSLGGGLNEQFF. In DNA form, the CDR3 reads TGTGCCAGCAGCTTAGGCGGGGGGCTCAATGAGCAGTTCTTC.

There are a few counts of this clonotype. The rearrangement uses TRBV7-9 and TRBJ2-7; D unclear. The CDR3 loop spans 12 amino acids. V was clipped by 5 bases and J by 2 bases, with 7 bases between them. Looked up from germline, CDR1 is SEHNR and CDR2 is FQNEAQ (reference sequence). The DNA for the CDR3 is TGTGCCAGCAGCCGAGAGCCCTACGAGCAGTACTTC. Amino acids: CASSREPYEQYF.

The genes are TRBV6-5 and TRBJ2-1; TRBD2 agrees at 9 bases. In germline, CDR1 is MNHEY, CDR2 SVGAGI. J lost 4 bases, V lost 2 bases, and 6 bases had no gene match. There are 16 residues in the CDR3. CDR3 in amino acids: CASSYRGGGEYNEQFF. The CDR3 DNA reads TGTGCCAGCAGTTACAGGGGCGGGGGGGAATACAATGAGCAGTTCTTC.

This clonotype was counted between two and nine times. The chain couples TRBV5-1 to TRBJ2-5; tentatively, D is TRBD1 (5 bases). Trimming left V 2 bases short and J 2 bases short, with 13 bases between. This CDR3 is 15 amino acids long. Germline assignment: CDR1 SGHRS and CDR2 YFSETQ. The CDR3 loop is CASSFTDTIQETQYF. CDR3 coding DNA: TGCGCCAGCAGCTTCACGGACACTATTCAAGAGACCCAGTACTTC.